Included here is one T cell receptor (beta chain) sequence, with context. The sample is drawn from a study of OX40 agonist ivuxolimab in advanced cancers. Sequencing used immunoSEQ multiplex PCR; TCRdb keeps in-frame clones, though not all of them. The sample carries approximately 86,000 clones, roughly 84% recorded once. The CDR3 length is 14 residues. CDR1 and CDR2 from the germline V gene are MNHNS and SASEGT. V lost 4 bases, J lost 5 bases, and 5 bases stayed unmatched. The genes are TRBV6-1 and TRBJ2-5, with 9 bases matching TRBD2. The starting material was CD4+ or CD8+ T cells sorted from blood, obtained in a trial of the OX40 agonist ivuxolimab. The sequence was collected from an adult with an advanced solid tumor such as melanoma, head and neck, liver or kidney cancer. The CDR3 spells CASSAAGGRETQYF. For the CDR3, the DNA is TGTGCCAGCAGTGCTGCGGGAGGGCGGGAGACCCAGTACTTC.